What follows are 12 T cell receptor beta chains derived from one specimen sequenced in a study of cytomegalovirus exposure and HLA in healthy donors. PCR used 60 Vbeta primers and 13 Jbeta primers. Assay: immunoSEQ multiplex PCR; the TCRdb copy retains only in-frame clones and omits some. In the table there are about 120,000 clones, roughly a tenth of which are singletons. The sequencing sample was made of PBMCs. The receptors here all came from a woman younger than 35 in good health and CMV-seropositive.

This clone has a handful of counts. The CDR3, as DNA: TGTGCCAGCAGTTACATCGGGGGAGAGACCCAGTACTTC. Protein sequence: CASSYIGGETQYF. This sequence joins TRBV6-5 and TRBJ2-5; D perhaps matches TRBD2 (6 bases). The V gene lost 2 bases and the J gene lost 4 bases, with 8 bases spanning the gap. This CDR3 spans 13 amino acids. CDR1 and CDR2 from the germline V gene are MNHEY and SVGAGI.

The J gene is TRBJ1-2, the V gene TRBV4-1; maybe TRBD1 (6 bases). The CDR3 is made up of 15 amino acids. CDR1 and CDR2 from the germline V gene are MGHRA and YSYEKL. Trimming shortened V by 2 bases and J by 5 bases, and 15 bases separated the two germline ends. The CDR3 DNA follows: TGCGCCAGCAGCCAAAGGCCAGGGGAATGGTATGGCTACACCTTC. Its translation is CASSQRPGEWYGYTF.

The rearrangement joins TRBV29-1 to TRBJ2-2; 8 bases match TRBD1. The CDR3 contains 15 residues. The junction had 8 bases not matched to a gene; V was cut back by 4 bases and J by 4 bases. In germline, CDR1 is SQVTM, CDR2 ANQGSEA. The CDR3 protein is CSVVYRDRSTGELFF. The CDR3 DNA reads as TGCAGCGTTGTATACCGGGACAGGAGCACCGGGGAGCTGTTTTTT.

This clone was detected a few times. The J gene is TRBJ2-5, the V gene TRBV7-2, with TRBD1 as a possible D gene (6 bases). The germline gives CDR1 SGHTA, CDR2 FQGNSA. V lost 5 bases and J 3 bases, leaving 13 bases between the germline ends. This CDR3 comprises 14 residues. As DNA, the CDR3 is TGTGCCAGCAGCCGACAGGTAGACAAAGAGACCCAGTACTTC. This translates into CASSRQVDKETQYF.

V and J are TRBV19 and TRBJ1-2; perhaps TRBD1 as D (6 bases). This CDR3 contains 13 residues. CDR1 is LNHDA, CDR2 SQIVND, per germline (reference sequence). V was cut by 8 bases and J by 7 bases, with 17 bases left in between. CDR3 DNA: TGTGCCAGTGGGGACACCACGAAGTTTGGCTACACCTTC. Amino acid sequence: CASGDTTKFGYTF. Full variable domain (remainder filled in from reference TRBV19 and TRBJ1-2): DGGITQSPKYLFRKEGQNVTLSCEQNLNHDAMYWYRQDPGQGLRLIYYSQIVNDFQKGDIAEGYSVSREKKESFPLTVTSAQKNPTAFYLCASGDTTKFGYTFGSGTRLTVV.

This clone was observed a few times. The CDR3 loop is CASSLISGVGLATGELFF. CDR3 nucleotides: TGCGCCAGCAGCTTGATCTCGGGAGTTGGTCTTGCCACCGGGGAGCTGTTTTTT. The V and J genes are TRBV5-1 and TRBJ2-2; D might be TRBD2 (6 bases). The CDR3 extends over 18 amino acids. V shed 1 base and J shed 4 bases, with 20 bases lying between them. CDR1 is SGHRS and CDR2 is YFSETQ in the germline V gene.

This clone was seen only a few times. This chain uses TRBV5-1 with TRBJ2-7, with 10 bases identical to TRBD2. CDR1 and CDR2 from the germline V gene are SGHRS and YFSETQ. The ends lost 6 bases at V and 5 bases at J; junction bases unmatched: 11. The CDR3 is made up of 15 amino acids. CDR3 DNA: TGCGCCAGCAATAAACTAGCGGGGATGCCCCACGAGCAGTACTTC. It specifies CASNKLAGMPHEQYF.

In its sample, this clone was seen a few times. This CDR3 reads CASSGRDTHGYTF. The CDR3 DNA reads TGTGCCAGCAGCGGCCGGGACACGCATGGCTACACCTTC. The rearrangement uses TRBV9 and TRBJ1-2, with D perhaps matching TRBD1 (6 bases). Germline V lookup: CDR1 SGDLS, CDR2 YYNGEE. V lost 3 bases and J 6 bases, leaving 12 bases between the germline ends. The CDR3 is 13 residues long. Filled out from reference TRBV9 and TRBJ1-2, the complete variable domain reads DSGVTQTPKHLITATGQRVTLRCSPRSGDLSVYWYQQSLDQGLQFLIQYYNGEERAKGNILERFSAQQFPDLHSELNLSSLELGDSALYFCASSGRDTHGYTFGSGTRLTVV.

A note on this clone: The junction and the germline gene differ at one end; a read error may be behind it. The rearrangement uses TRBV5-1 and TRBJ1-5; 8 nucleotides match TRBD1. This CDR3 comprises 16 residues. From germline, CDR1 is SGHRS and CDR2 YFSETQ. The chain's CDR3 is CASSPGTGDSNQHQHF. The CDR3 DNA follows: TGCGCCAGCAGCCCTGGGACAGGAGATAGCAATCAGCACCAGCATTTT.

The table lists this clone with a few counts. The chain carries TRBV11-2 and TRBJ2-7, with 11 bases fitting TRBD2. Looked up from germline, CDR1 is SGHAT and CDR2 is FQNNGV. This CDR3 region has 15 residues. V gave up 4 bases and J gave up 4 bases; unmatched junction bases: 6. DNA for the CDR3: TGTGCCAGCAGCTACACTAGCGGGAGAGGGTACGAGCAGTACTTC. Its protein is CASSYTSGRGYEQYF. Complete variable domain (other parts from reference TRBV11-2 and TRBJ2-7): EAGVAQSPRYKIIEKRQSVAFWCNPISGHATLYWYQQILGQGPKLLIQFQNNGVVDDSQLPKDRFSAERLKGVDSTLKIQPAKLEDSAVYLCASSYTSGRGYEQYFGPGTRLTVT.

This rearrangement joins TRBV18 to TRBJ2-1, with D possibly TRBD2 on 6 matching bases. The CDR3 sequence is 17 residues long. Germline loops: CDR1 KGHSH, CDR2 LQKENI. The V and J ends lost 3 bases and 5 bases respectively, with 20 bases between them. As DNA, the CDR3 is TGTGCCAGCTCACCCCAACGACTAGTCGACGCGAACAATGAGCAGTTCTTC. Amino acids: CASSPQRLVDANNEQFF. The whole variable domain, remainder taken from reference TRBV18 and TRBJ2-1, is NAGVMQNPRHLVRRRGQEARLRCSPMKGHSHVYWYRQLPEEGLKFMVYLQKENIIDESGMPKERFSAEFPKEGPSILRIQQVVRGDSAAYFCASSPQRLVDANNEQFFGPGTRLTVL.

This clone was seen a few times. CDR3 region: CASSQLAGYQETQYF. The CDR3 nucleotides read TGTGCCAGCAGTCAGTTAGCGGGATACCAAGAGACCCAGTACTTC. The genes are TRBV6-5 and TRBJ2-5, with 8 bases matching TRBD2. CDR3 length: 15 amino acids. Germline V gene data show CDR1 as MNHEY and CDR2 as SVGAGI. The trim removed 5 bases at V and 0 bases at J, leaving 5 bases unmatched.